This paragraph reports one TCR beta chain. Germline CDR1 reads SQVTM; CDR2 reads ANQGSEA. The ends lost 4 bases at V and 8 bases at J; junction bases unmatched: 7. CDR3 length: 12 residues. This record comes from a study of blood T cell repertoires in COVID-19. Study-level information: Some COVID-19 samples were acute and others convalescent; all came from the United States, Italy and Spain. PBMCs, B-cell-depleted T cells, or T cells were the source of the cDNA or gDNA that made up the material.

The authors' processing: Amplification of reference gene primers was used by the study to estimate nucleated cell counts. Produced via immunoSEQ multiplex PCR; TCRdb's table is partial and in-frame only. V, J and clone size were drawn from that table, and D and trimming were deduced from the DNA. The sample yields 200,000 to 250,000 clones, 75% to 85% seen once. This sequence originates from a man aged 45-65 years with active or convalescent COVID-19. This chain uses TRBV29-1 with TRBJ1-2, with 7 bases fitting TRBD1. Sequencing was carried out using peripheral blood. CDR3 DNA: TGCAGCGTTGTCACAGGGGCCCGAGGCTACACCTTC. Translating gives CSVVTGARGYTF. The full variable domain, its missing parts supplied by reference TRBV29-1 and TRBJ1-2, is SAVISQKPSRDICQRGTSLTIQCQVDSQVTMMFWYRQQPGQSLTLIATANQGSEATYESGFVIDKFPISRPNLTFSTLTVSNMSPEDSSIYLCSVVTGARGYTFGSGTRLTVV.